This entry describes one T cell receptor (beta chain). Germline and junction disagree at one end, which may indicate a read error. Per the original data handling: Amplification from reference gene primers served as the basis for estimated nucleated cell counts. Using immunoSEQ multiplex PCR, the repertoire was profiled, and TCRdb retains in-frame clones only, with some absent. That table is the source of V, J and clone size, and D and trimming were worked out from the DNA. Of more than 95,000 clones listed, roughly 91% are singletons. This entry is derived from a study of blood T cell repertoires in COVID-19. Whole-study context: Material from acute and convalescent COVID-19 was sourced from the United States, Italy and Spain. Sources were T cells, B-cell-depleted T cells, or PBMCs; the material itself was cDNA or gDNA.

The CDR3 sequence is 11 residues long. CDR1 SQVTM and CDR2 ANQGSEA come from the germline V gene. Sample: peripheral blood. This chain joins TRBV29-1 and TRBJ1-1, with D possibly TRBD1 on 6 matching bases. The TCR was taken from a human donor in a cohort sampled during active COVID-19. In DNA form, the CDR3 reads TGCAGCGTTGACGGCTCAGGGGCCCTATTATTT. This translates into CSVDGSGALLF.